The 9 T cell receptor beta chains reported below all come from one sample, sequenced in a study of beta chain features in type 1 diabetes. Isolated RNA was reverse transcribed in full, so expressed TCRB transcripts were sequenced. Only in-frame clones appear in the TCRdb table, and some are missing; sequencing was by immunoSEQ multiplex PCR. The repertoire holds under 400,000 clones, with roughly 12% as singletons. Sequencing was carried out using naive CD4+ T cells from blood. All receptors derive from a man aged 18 to 30 in good health.

This chain uses TRBV7-3 with TRBJ2-2, with D uncertain. Per germline, CDR1 SGHTA and CDR2 FQGTGA. Trimming pared 1 base from V and 0 bases from J, leaving 9 bases between. The CDR3 has 16 amino acids. Here the CDR3 reads CASSLRIASNTGELFF. In nucleotides, the CDR3 is TGTGCCAGCAGCTTAAGAATAGCCTCGAACACCGGGGAGCTGTTTTTT. Full variable domain (outside the CDR3, taken from reference TRBV7-3 and TRBJ2-2): GAGVSQTPSNKVTEKGKYVELRCDPISGHTALYWYRQSLGQGPEFLIYFQGTGAADDSGLPNDRFFAVRPEGSVSTLKIQRTERGDSAVYLCASSLRIASNTGELFFGEGSRLTVL.

The V and J genes are TRBV2 and TRBJ1-5, with TRBD1 as a possible D gene (6 bases). This CDR3 is built from 15 residues. Trimming cost V 6 bases and J 2 bases, with 14 bases left between them. Germline V gene sequence: CDR1 SNHLY, CDR2 FYNNEI. CDR3 nucleotides: TGTGCCAGCAGGGAACAGGGAATGGGCAATCAGCCCCAGCATTTT. Its translation: CASREQGMGNQPQHF.

This clone was counted only a few times. CDR3 amino acids: CSGRNRGNYGYTF. Here the CDR3 DNA reads TGCAGCGGTCGAAACAGGGGCAACTATGGCTACACCTTC. This sequence joins TRBV29-1 and TRBJ1-2; 7 nucleotides line up with TRBD1. Germline V gene data show CDR1 as SQVTM and CDR2 as ANQGSEA. V gave up 7 bases and J gave up 2 bases; unmatched junction bases: 7. The CDR3 sequence is 13 residues long.

This clone was counted a few times. The chain is built from TRBV11-1 and TRBJ1-2; D not certain. Germline V gene sequence: CDR1 SGHAT, CDR2 FQDESV (reference sequence). The CDR3 is 14 residues long. Trimming pared 5 bases from V and 0 bases from J, leaving 10 bases between. CDR3 DNA sequence: TGTGCCAGCAGCCGTTACACCGCTAACTATGGCTACACCTTC. It specifies CASSRYTANYGYTF. Full variable domain (missing parts from reference TRBV11-1 and TRBJ1-2): EAEVAQSPRYKITEKSQAVAFWCDPISGHATLYWYRQILGQGPELLVQFQDESVVDDSQLPKDRFSAERLKGVDSTLKIQPAELGDSAMYLCASSRYTANYGYTFGSGTRLTVV.

This chain joins TRBV11-2 and TRBJ2-5, with 9 bases identical to TRBD1. Losses at the gene ends were 5 bases for V and 0 bases for J; bases not matched to a gene: 16. Germline CDR1 and CDR2: SGHAT and FQNNGV. CDR3 length equals 19 residues. The CDR3: CASSPLSFRDREYQETQYF. The CDR3 bases are TGTGCCAGCAGCCCCTTATCTTTCCGGGACAGGGAGTACCAAGAGACCCAGTACTTC.

This sequence joins TRBV30 and TRBJ2-5; D is possibly TRBD2 (7 bases). Germline V gene lookup returns CDR1 GTSNPN and CDR2 SVGIG (reference sequence). The CDR3 totals 15 residues. Trimming took 6 bases from V and 1 from J, leaving 18 bases between them. CDR3: CACSGGGPSQETQYF. DNA of the CDR3: TGTGCCTGCTCTGGGGGGGGCCCGTCCCAAGAGACCCAGTACTTC.

This sequence joins TRBV19 and TRBJ1-5, with D possibly being TRBD1 (6 bases). Trimming pared 2 bases from V and 3 bases from J, leaving 8 bases between. The CDR3 runs 14 residues. Germline CDR1 is LNHDA and CDR2 is SQIVND (reference sequence). In nucleotides, the CDR3 is TGTGCCAGTAGTATAACAGGGAACAATCAGCCCCAGCATTTT. This translates into CASSITGNNQPQHF.

This clone showed up just a few times. Written as DNA, the CDR3 is TGTGCCAGTAGTATCCCTGTCCTAGGAAGCAATCAGCCCCAGCATTTT. Residues: CASSIPVLGSNQPQHF. The V gene is TRBV19, the J gene TRBJ1-5; D call uncertain. Trimming shortened V by 3 bases and J by 1 base, and 13 bases separated the two germline ends. Germline lookup yields CDR1 LNHDA and CDR2 SQIVND (reference sequence). The CDR3 has 16 residues.

This clone was observed a handful of times. This chain connects TRBV6-5 to TRBJ2-4; 9 bases line up with TRBD1. Germline assignment: CDR1 MNHEY and CDR2 SVGAGI. The J segment lost 9 bases and the V segment lost 7 bases, leaving 7 bases of the junction unmatched. The CDR3 has 13 residues. The CDR3 bases are TGTGCCAGCAAATGGACAGGGGATGGCATTCAGTACTTC. Translated: CASKWTGDGIQYF.